This T cell receptor beta chain was recovered during a study of technical replicates of blood from a few donors. V lost 4 bases, J lost 2 bases, and 4 bases stayed unmatched. This CDR3 contains 15 residues. Germline V CDR1 and CDR2: MRHNA, SNTAGT. The table came from immunoSEQ multiplex PCR; TCRdb's copy has only in-frame clones and leaves some out. The table has 78,000 or so clones, 90% to 95% seen once. This chain joins TRBV6-4 and TRBJ2-7; TRBD2 matches 11 bases. The TCR was taken from a human donor in good health. Some clones in this sample may be carry-over from other donors' samples. The sequenced material came from T cells isolated from PBMCs. CDR3 DNA sequence: TGTGCCAGCAGTGCCGAACTAGCGGGAGCCTACGAGCAGTACTTC. Encoded protein: CASSAELAGAYEQYF.